One and the same sample provided the 21 T cell receptor beta chains below, sequenced in a study of blood T cell repertoires in COVID-19. Here immunoSEQ multiplex PCR was the method, and the copy in TCRdb shows in-frame clones only, minus some. The repertoire holds fewer than 150,000 clones, with roughly 86% as singletons. Sequencing input: peripheral blood. Receptors were obtained from a human donor in a cohort sampled during active COVID-19.

The rearrangement uses TRBV6-5 and TRBJ2-1; 9 bases line up with TRBD1. The V segment lost 4 bases and the J segment 5 bases; nucleotides outside the gene matches: 6. CDR3 length: 15 amino acids. The germline V gene has CDR1 MNHEY and CDR2 SVGAGI. CDR3 residues: CASSSAGQGNNEQFF. Written as DNA, the CDR3 is TGTGCCAGCAGTTCTGCCGGACAGGGGAACAATGAGCAGTTCTTC.

The chain employs TRBV29-1 and TRBJ1-4; D perhaps matches TRBD1 (6 bases). The length of the CDR3 is 13 residues. Germline CDR1 and CDR2: SQVTM and ANQGSEA. V lost 7 bases and J 8 bases, leaving 17 bases between the germline ends. The CDR3 region has the DNA TGCAGCGCCCTCTCGGGGGGCGAAGAAAAACTGTTTTTT. This gives the protein CSALSGGEEKLFF.

The chain recombines TRBV5-1 with TRBJ2-7, with 8 bases fitting TRBD2. V lost 5 bases to trimming and J lost 2 bases; unmatched junction nucleotides: 15. The CDR3 is made up of 17 amino acids. Germline lookup yields CDR1 SGHRS and CDR2 YFSETQ. For the CDR3, the DNA is TGCGCCAGCAGTCCGGGACTAGAGGGTTTCTCTCCCTACGAGCAGTACTTC. Protein sequence: CASSPGLEGFSPYEQYF. The whole variable domain, filled in from reference TRBV5-1 and TRBJ2-7, reads KAGVTQTPRYLIKTRGQQVTLSCSPISGHRSVSWYQQTPGQGLQFLFEYFSETQRNKGNFPGRFSGRQFSNSRSEMNVSTLELGDSALYLCASSPGLEGFSPYEQYFGPGTRLTVT.

This clone was seen once. The genes are TRBV29-1 and TRBJ2-3, with 9 positions matching TRBD1. V was pared by 4 bases and J by 4 bases, with 9 bases of the junction left unmatched. Germline CDR1 and CDR2: SQVTM and ANQGSEA. The CDR3 runs to 15 residues. CDR3: CSVGTGTGIPDTQYF. CDR3 sequence (DNA): TGCAGCGTTGGAACCGGGACAGGGATCCCAGATACGCAGTATTTT.

The genes are TRBV2 and TRBJ1-5; 8 bases fit TRBD1. The CDR3 consists of 15 residues. Trimming took 6 bases from V and 6 from J; bases not matched to a gene: 10. Germline V gives CDR1 SNHLY, CDR2 FYNNEI. The CDR3 spells CASRGTGGGGQPQHF. In DNA, the CDR3 is TGTGCCAGCAGGGGGACAGGAGGAGGTGGTCAGCCCCAGCATTTT.

The chain's CDR3 is CASSLRANYGYTF. CDR3 nucleotide sequence: TGTGCCAGCAGCTTGAGAGCTAACTATGGCTACACCTTC. This chain joins TRBV5-8 and TRBJ1-2; the D is unclear. Trimming shortened V by 1 base and J by 0 bases, and 4 bases separated the two germline ends. The CDR3 has 13 amino acids. Per germline, CDR1 SGHTS and CDR2 YDEGEE.

This rearrangement joins TRBV7-8 to TRBJ2-1; 11 bases fit TRBD1. In germline, CDR1 is SGHVS, CDR2 FQNEAQ. CDR3 length equals 14 residues. The junction had 2 bases not matched to a gene; V was cut back by 6 bases and J by 4 bases. The CDR3 nucleotides are TGTGCCAGCAGGGACAGGGGGCTGTACAATGAGCAGTTCTTC. This gives the protein CASRDRGLYNEQFF.

This rearrangement joins TRBV7-2 to TRBJ2-5; perhaps TRBD2 as D (5 bases). The V and J ends lost 1 base and 5 bases respectively, with 17 bases between them. This CDR3 spans 16 amino acids. Per the germline V gene, CDR1 is SGHTA and CDR2 is FQGNSA. CDR3 sequence reads: CASSLEGWVRGETQYF. The CDR3 nucleotides read TGTGCCAGCAGCTTAGAGGGTTGGGTGCGAGGGGAGACCCAGTACTTC.

The chain joins TRBV7-9 to TRBJ2-1; a possible D gene is TRBD2 (6 bases). CDR3 length equals 12 residues. Trimming left V 3 bases short and J 12 bases short, with 12 bases between. Germline CDR1 and CDR2: SEHNR and FQNEAQ (reference sequence). The CDR3 protein is CASSFGRGGQFF. The CDR3 nucleotides read TGTGCCAGCAGCTTTGGGCGGGGCGGGCAGTTCTTC.

The chain employs TRBV19 and TRBJ1-5, with 8 positions matching TRBD1. CDR1 and CDR2 (germline): LNHDA, SQIVND (reference sequence). The CDR3 consists of 15 residues. V lost 4 bases to trimming and J lost 3 bases; unmatched junction nucleotides: 5. The CDR3, as DNA: TGTGCCAGTAGTAAGACAGGGGCTATCAATCAGCCCCAGCATTTT. Protein sequence: CASSKTGAINQPQHF. The whole variable domain, filled in from reference TRBV19 and TRBJ1-5, reads DGGITQSPKYLFRKEGQNVTLSCEQNLNHDAMYWYRQDPGQGLRLIYYSQIVNDFQKGDIAEGYSVSREKKESFPLTVTSAQKNPTAFYLCASSKTGAINQPQHFGDGTRLSIL.

The chain uses TRBV27 and TRBJ2-7; 7 bases map to TRBD1. Germline CDR1 is MNHEY and CDR2 is SMNVEV (reference sequence). The junction had 8 bases not matched to a gene; V was cut back by 3 bases and J by 3 bases. The CDR3 contains 15 residues. In nucleotides, the CDR3 is TGTGCCAGCAGTTTCCGTAGGACAGGCGTCTACGAGCAGTACTTC. Translating it yields CASSFRRTGVYEQYF.

Only a few counts were recorded for this clone. The chain is built from TRBV6-2 or TRBV6-3 and TRBJ1-3; D ambiguous. CDR3 length: 14 residues. Trimming removed 5 bases from V and 0 bases from J, with 8 bases in between. CDR1 is MNHEY, CDR2 SVGEGT, per germline. CDR3 sequence: CASSNFLSGNTIYF. For the CDR3, the DNA is TGTGCCAGCAGTAATTTTCTCTCTGGAAACACCATATATTTT.

The chain carries TRBV3-1 (or the pseudogene TRBV3-2) and TRBJ1-4, with D possibly matching TRBD1 (6 bases). The CDR3 is made up of 14 amino acids. Germline V gives CDR1 LGHDT, CDR2 YNNKEL (reference sequence). V shed 1 base and J shed 8 bases, with 11 bases lying between them. Written as DNA, the CDR3 is TGTGCCAGCAGCCAAGTGGCGGACAGCGAAAAACTGTTTTTT. Its protein product is CASSQVADSEKLFF.

The chain carries TRBV3-1 (or the pseudogene TRBV3-2) and TRBJ1-3, with D maybe TRBD1 (5 bases). V lost 2 bases and J lost 2, with 7 bases in between. The CDR3 extends over 14 amino acids. Per the germline V gene, CDR1 is LGHDT and CDR2 is YNNKEL (reference sequence). The CDR3 nucleotides read TGTGCCAGCAGCCAAACAGGCACTGGAAACACCATATATTTT. Translation gives CASSQTGTGNTIYF.

CDR3 nucleotide sequence: TGTGCCAGCAGCTTAGTCTGGGGCGGGAACACTGAAGCTTTCTTT. Translated: CASSLVWGGNTEAFF. The chain employs TRBV11-2 and TRBJ1-1, with D possibly being TRBD1 (5 bases). Germline loops: CDR1 SGHAT, CDR2 FQNNGV. The CDR3 is made up of 15 amino acids. V lost 1 base and J 1 base, leaving 10 bases between the germline ends.

The V and J genes are TRBV6-5 and TRBJ1-6; no reliable D call. Germline V gives CDR1 MNHEY, CDR2 SVGAGI. This CDR3 has 15 amino acids. The germline V and J ends were trimmed by 2 bases and 9 bases, with 14 bases remaining between them. CDR3 sequence: CASSYDSDRTSPLHF. CDR3 coding DNA: TGTGCCAGCAGTTACGACTCAGATCGAACTTCACCCCTCCACTTT.

In its sample, this clone was seen a few times. The chain carries TRBV7-6 and TRBJ2-7, with 9 bases aligning to TRBD1. The germline V gene has CDR1 SGHVS and CDR2 FNYEAQ. The CDR3 is made up of 15 amino acids. With V trimmed by 2 bases and J by 5 bases, 7 bases remained unmatched. The CDR3 protein is CASSLSGTGRNEQYF. CDR3 DNA sequence: TGTGCCAGCAGCTTATCCGGGACAGGGAGAAACGAGCAGTACTTC.

The rearrangement uses TRBV5-4 and TRBJ1-1, with D hard to call. Deletions cut 0 bases from V and 0 bases from J, with 6 bases between. The CDR3 has 14 amino acids. CDR1 SGHNT and CDR2 YYREEE come from the germline V gene (reference sequence). CDR3 residues: CASSLDQMNTEAFF. The CDR3 DNA reads as TGTGCCAGCAGCTTGGATCAGATGAACACTGAAGCTTTCTTT.

The chain employs TRBV19 and TRBJ2-4, with TRBD2 as a possible D gene (6 bases). There are 16 residues in the CDR3. V lost 7 bases and J 3 bases, leaving 19 bases between the germline ends. CDR1 LNHDA and CDR2 SQIVND come from the germline V gene (reference sequence). CDR3 DNA: TGTGCCAGTACCCCCGGAGGAGCGGGTCACAAAAACATTCAGTACTTC. Its translation: CASTPGGAGHKNIQYF.

This chain joins TRBV29-1 and TRBJ2-3; D perhaps matches TRBD2 (5 bases). V lost 8 bases and J 1 base, leaving 19 bases between the germline ends. Germline CDR1 SQVTM, CDR2 ANQGSEA. This CDR3 region has 15 residues. Written as DNA, the CDR3 is TGCAGCATACCCCCCCCCGGGGTCGGCACAGATACGCAGTATTTT. It encodes CSIPPPGVGTDTQYF.

This clone was recorded only once. The chain employs TRBV2 and TRBJ2-5; the match to TRBD2 covers 11 bases. This CDR3 comprises 14 residues. J gave up 3 bases and V 5 bases, and 2 bases lay outside the gene matches. Germline V gene sequence: CDR1 SNHLY, CDR2 FYNNEI. The CDR3 is CASSMGLAEETQYF. In DNA form, the CDR3 reads TGTGCCAGCAGTATGGGACTAGCGGAAGAGACCCAGTACTTC.